The 17 T cell receptor beta chains given below trace back to one sample, sequenced in a study of T cell changes during pregnancy in multiple sclerosis (dated by TCRdb to between 2017 and 2020). Receptors were amplified or captured by the immunoSEQ multiplex PCR assay. TCRdb holds this immuneACCESS table with in-frame rearrangements only. Some clones are missing; in checked studies, unresolved V genes explain under half, and the rest has no known cause. The table for this sample lists 90,000 to 120,000 clones; about 90% of them were counted only once. The top ten clones comprise 0.78% of the sample. The specimen comprised peripheral blood, sampled in the third trimester of pregnancy. These receptors came from a female donor in good health, enrolled as a control in a pregnancy study.

The chain links TRBV4-2 to TRBJ2-5, with 8 bases identical to TRBD2. This CDR3 is built from 14 residues. The V gene's germline CDR1 is LGHNA and CDR2 YNFKEQ. Trimming at V came to 3 bases and at J to 9 bases, leaving 9 bases not matched to a gene. CDR3 loop: CASSQDRGGGPQYF. In DNA form, the CDR3 reads TGTGCCAGCAGCCAGGACCGGGGGGGCGGTCCCCAGTACTTC.

The chain joins TRBV2 to TRBJ1-5; D uncertain. Trimming shortened V by 2 bases and J by 4 bases, and 9 bases separated the two germline ends. Germline V gives CDR1 SNHLY, CDR2 FYNNEI. CDR3 size: 14 residues. This CDR3 reads CASSENGVNQPQHF. CDR3 in DNA: TGTGCCAGCAGTGAAAACGGGGTGAATCAGCCCCAGCATTTT.

The chain recombines TRBV19 with TRBJ2-7; D is unresolved. The germline CDR1 and CDR2 sequences are LNHDA and SQIVND (reference sequence). CDR3 length: 14 amino acids. V was clipped by 1 base and J by 0 bases, with 7 bases between them. The CDR3 region has the DNA TGTGCCAGTAGTATAGCCCACAACTCCTACGAGCAGTACTTC. It encodes CASSIAHNSYEQYF.

The chain couples TRBV7-3 to TRBJ2-3; D unresolved. V was pared by 6 bases and J by 2 bases, with 6 bases between. The CDR3 runs 12 residues. The germline V gene encodes CDR1 SGHTA and CDR2 FQGTGA. This chain's CDR3 is CASSHVTDTQYF. The CDR3 nucleotides read TGTGCCAGCAGTCATGTCACAGATACGCAGTATTTT.

This chain connects TRBV25-1 to TRBJ2-1; TRBD1 matches 7 bases. This CDR3 is built from 12 residues. The J segment lost 8 bases and the V segment lost 7 bases, leaving 5 bases of the junction unmatched. Germline CDR1 is MGHDK and CDR2 is SYGVNS. The CDR3 sequence is CASTGGGDEQFF. The DNA for the CDR3 is TGTGCCAGCACAGGGGGTGGGGATGAGCAGTTCTTC.

This chain links TRBV4-2 with TRBJ2-1; the D gene is possibly TRBD2 (5 bases). Germline lookup yields CDR1 LGHNA and CDR2 YNFKEQ. This CDR3 region has 13 residues. The V end lost 4 bases, the J end lost 8 bases, and 12 bases lay between the germline ends. The CDR3 spells CASSPDEEDEQFF. CDR3 bases: TGTGCCAGCAGCCCCGACGAGGAGGATGAGCAGTTCTTC.

This CDR3 reads CATSRDPLTGTQYF. The CDR3 DNA is TGTGCCACCAGCAGAGATCCCCTGACGGGTACGCAGTATTTT. The chain recombines TRBV15 with TRBJ2-3; D gene ambiguous. Trimming stripped 0 bases from V and 8 bases from J, with 12 bases between. The V gene's germline CDR1 is LNHNV and CDR2 YYDKDF (reference sequence). This CDR3 contains 14 residues.

This rearrangement joins TRBV30 to TRBJ1-2; 9 bases align to TRBD1. The ends lost 0 bases at V and 7 bases at J; junction bases unmatched: 9. The CDR3 is made up of 15 amino acids. Germline assignment: CDR1 GTSNPN and CDR2 SVGIG (reference sequence). The CDR3 is CAWSVQRTGDRGYTF. CDR3 coding DNA: TGTGCCTGGAGTGTACAAAGGACAGGGGATCGTGGCTACACCTTC.

This chain connects TRBV15 to TRBJ2-1; TRBD1 matches 12 bases. Germline assignment: CDR1 LNHNV and CDR2 YYDKDF (reference sequence). Trimming removed 7 bases from V and 4 bases from J; junction bases left unmatched: 20. CDR3 length equals 20 residues. As DNA, the CDR3 is TGTGCCACCATCCGGACCGGGACAGGGGGCCCAATGGGGGAGTACAATGAGCAGTTCTTC. This encodes CATIRTGTGGPMGEYNEQFF.

The chain carries TRBV19 and TRBJ1-2; the D gene is possibly TRBD1 (5 bases). Germline CDR1 reads LNHDA; CDR2 reads SQIVND (reference sequence). The CDR3 length is 12 residues. The CDR3 nucleotides are TGTGCGACGTTAGGGGAAAACTATGGCTACACCTTC. Its translation: CATLGENYGYTF.

The gene calls are TRBV6-1 and TRBJ1-3; the D is unclear. The CDR3 sequence is 15 residues long. Trimming took off 4 bases at V and 0 bases at J, with 10 bases between the two ends. CDR1 MNHNS and CDR2 SASEGT come from the germline V gene. CDR3 loop: CASSVETLSGNTIYF. The CDR3 region has the DNA TGTGCCAGCAGTGTAGAAACCCTCTCTGGAAACACCATATATTTT.

The chain recombines TRBV6-5 with TRBJ2-5; 7 bases agree with TRBD1. Trimming took 6 bases from V and 1 from J; bases not matched to a gene: 8. Germline V CDR1 and CDR2: MNHEY, SVGAGI. The CDR3 contains 15 residues. The chain's CDR3 is CASRVDRRVQETQYF. CDR3 nucleotide sequence: TGTGCCAGCAGGGTGGACAGGAGAGTCCAAGAGACCCAGTACTTC.

The chain uses TRBV4-3 and TRBJ1-6; 10 bases match TRBD1. V shed 1 base, J shed 8 bases, and the junction held 5 bases outside the gene matches. Looked up from germline, CDR1 is LGHNA and CDR2 is YSLEER. The CDR3 consists of 16 residues. The CDR3 reads CASSQVLGQGDSPLHF. DNA of the CDR3: TGCGCCAGCAGCCAAGTACTAGGACAGGGGGATTCACCCCTCCACTTT.

The chain recombines TRBV30 with TRBJ2-7; 15 bases align to TRBD2. CDR3 length: 17 amino acids. Germline CDR1 reads GTSNPN; CDR2 reads SVGIG (reference sequence). Losses at the gene ends were 5 bases for V and 0 bases for J; bases not matched to a gene: 8. The CDR3 nucleotides are TGTGCCTGGGTGGGGACTAGCGGGGGGCTGAGCTCCTACGAGCAGTACTTC. As protein: CAWVGTSGGLSSYEQYF.

DNA of the CDR3: TGTGCCAGCAGCTCCCCAGGGGGCGGCGGCTACACCTTC. Amino acids: CASSSPGGGGYTF. The rearrangement uses TRBV7-9 and TRBJ1-2; 8 positions agree with TRBD1. Unmatched junction bases numbered 6, after V lost 4 bases and J lost 8 bases. The germline CDR1 and CDR2 sequences are SEHNR and FQNEAQ (reference sequence). The CDR3 is 13 residues long.

The J gene is TRBJ1-4, the V gene TRBV29-1, with TRBD1 as a possible D gene (5 bases). Germline CDR1 reads SQVTM; CDR2 reads ANQGSEA. The CDR3 is made up of 13 amino acids. V lost 4 bases and J lost 8, with 14 bases in between. Here the CDR3 DNA reads TGCAGCGTTGGAGTAGGGGTGGCGGAAAAACTGTTTTTT. Its translation is CSVGVGVAEKLFF.

This chain links TRBV5-6 with TRBJ2-6; D might be TRBD2 (6 bases). The CDR3 is 19 residues long. V dropped 6 bases and J dropped 3 bases, with 25 bases sitting between them. The V gene's germline CDR1 is SGHDT and CDR2 YYEEEE. The CDR3 sequence: CASNSGRGLVKDGANVLTF. The CDR3 bases are TGTGCCAGCAACTCCGGGAGAGGGCTCGTCAAGGATGGGGCCAACGTCCTGACTTTC.